The clone carrying this TCR beta chain is classed as medium-sized. This sample stems from a study of blood T cell repertoires in COVID-19. V lost 4 bases and J lost 3; bases outside the gene matches: 6. CDR1 is MNHEY and CDR2 is SVGAGI in the germline V gene. The CDR3 spans 16 residues. Libraries were prepared by immunoSEQ multiplex PCR; TCRdb keeps only in-frame clonotypes and omits some of them. The repertoire includes 75,000 to 100,000 clones, roughly four fifths of them detected once, and roughly 22% sits in the top ten. The chain recombines TRBV6-5 with TRBJ2-2, with 9 bases lining up with TRBD1. The TCR originated in a human donor in a cohort sampled during active COVID-19. The sample consisted of peripheral blood. The CDR3 region is CASSSRDRGDTGELFF. CDR3 nucleotides: TGTGCCAGCAGTTCCCGTGACAGGGGGGACACCGGGGAGCTGTTTTTT.